This entry features one TCR beta chain sequence. Antigen: not known. Clones were read by immunoSEQ multiplex PCR, and TCRdb kept only the in-frame ones, dropping some. The repertoire holds about 91,000 clones, with around nine tenths as singletons. The germline V gene encodes CDR1 SGHRS and CDR2 YFSETQ. This CDR3 comprises 14 residues. V was clipped by 0 bases and J by 1 base, with 5 bases between them. No infections or other immune events were documented during collection. The data derive from a study of identifying expanded T cells in peripheral blood. Study-level points and caveats: Approximately 2-week clone count variance significantly increased as total template count grew. Technical replicates showed roughly 1.2 changed clones; around 2 weeks 15 to 20; four weeks 19.

The chain uses TRBV5-1 and TRBJ1-5, with unresolved D. The origin of this receptor is a person aged 18 to 75 in good health. The sample was blood. The CDR3: CASSLEGSNQPQHF. CDR3 in DNA: TGCGCCAGCAGCTTGGAAGGAAGCAATCAGCCCCAGCATTTT.